The text below deals with one T cell receptor (beta chain). Its antigen is not yet known. No base qualities exist here, and no much larger clone lies one base off it. The sample belongs to a study of blood T cell repertoires in COVID-19 (dated by TCRdb to 2018 to 2021). For context, the study as a whole: The collaborator samples originated in the United States, Italy and Spain and spanned the acute and convalescent phases of COVID-19. The material from the prospective study consisted of cDNA or gDNA derived from T cells, B-cell-depleted T cells, or PBMCs. HLA class I and class II types, where available, came from metadata supplied by the sample provider rather than from assay-based typing. Nearly every sample came with metadata listing a de-identified subject ID, COVID-19 status, age in years and sex. Samples were obtained from the ongoing ImmuneRACE study (first 160 participants) and from some 1,300 subjects provided by 6 global collaborators. A freely available public database, intended as a resource for researchers studying the immune response to SARS-CoV-2, is where the repertoires were released. Subjects who had been exposed to COVID-19, were actively infected with it, or had recovered from it provided the deeply sampled blood TCRbeta repertoires that made up the dataset. The research as a whole found: The amount of clinical and demographic metadata varied by source and participant and was provided uncurated.

Whole blood was collected in K2EDTA tubes by collaborating institutions according to the institutions' own protocols. For TCRbeta analysis, collaborators shipped samples as frozen whole blood, isolated PBMCs, or DNA extracted from either of those sample types. V is pruned by 0 bases and J by 1 base, leaving 8 bases of the junction without a gene match. The cysteine opens and the phenylalanine closes a CDR3 of 17 amino acids. The retained sequence is limited to the CDR3, 51 bases, with the frame set at the first base. The germline V gene provides CDR1 SGHTS and CDR2 YDEGEE. The immunoSEQ Assay, a bias-controlled multiplex PCR, was used to amplify TCRbeta CDR3 regions from genomic DNA. For the original study's pipeline: The number of nucleated cells in each sample was estimated by amplification of reference gene primers within the assay. To quantify the absolute abundance of each unique TCRbeta CDR3 rearrangement, sequence reads were collapsed and filtered. For each sample, productive Simpson clonality was calculated as the square root of Simpson's diversity index across productive rearrangements. This immuneACCESS table, as held by TCRdb, lists in-frame sequences with V and J called but not all clones. Of the missing ones, under half trace to an unresolved V gene in checked studies; the others have no known cause. Clone size and the V and J calls come from that table; the DNA yielded D and trimming. The sample records roughly 14,000 clones, roughly 92% of which are singletons. The ten largest clones add up to roughly 8.2% of the sample.

The sequence links TRBV5-8 to TRBJ1-1; 8 central bases correspond to TRBD1. The TCR was taken from a human donor with active COVID-19. The donor label of this sample is uncertain. What was sequenced was peripheral blood. The DNA is TGTGCCAGCAGCTTGGAAAAAACAGGGGGTCGGAACACTGAAGCTTTCTTT. Translated, this gives CASSLEKTGGRNTEAFF.